This T cell receptor beta chain was identified during a study of T cells in women clearing cervical HPV infection. For the study at large: Cases' blood sampling followed lesion detection by median approximately 150 days (90 to 200).

Sequenced by immunoSEQ multiplex PCR; TCRdb stores in-frame clones only, minus some. The clone table shows 15,000 to 20,000 clones, with the ten largest holding around 15%. Germline lookup yields CDR1 SGHRS and CDR2 YFSETQ. V was clipped by 4 bases and J by 2 bases; unmatched bases: 12. There are 20 residues in the CDR3. Study-wide results and caveats: CIN3+ cases had significantly higher TCR repertoire richness than controls, but evenness did not differ.

About this clone itself: Its antigen is unknown. With the read ending 3 residues before the CDR3 end, the germline J gene is used to fill in that end.

The sequence derives from a woman aged 18-70 years with a cervical HPV16 infection that either progressed to CIN3+ or cleared (not recorded which). The genes are TRBV5-1 and TRBJ2-2; 15 positions match TRBD2. Sample: blood buffy coat. CDR3 region: CASSPIGLAGGGPNTGELFF. The DNA read from the CDR3 is TGCGCCAGCAGCCCTATTGGACTAGCGGGAGGGGGTCCTAACACCGGGGAG.